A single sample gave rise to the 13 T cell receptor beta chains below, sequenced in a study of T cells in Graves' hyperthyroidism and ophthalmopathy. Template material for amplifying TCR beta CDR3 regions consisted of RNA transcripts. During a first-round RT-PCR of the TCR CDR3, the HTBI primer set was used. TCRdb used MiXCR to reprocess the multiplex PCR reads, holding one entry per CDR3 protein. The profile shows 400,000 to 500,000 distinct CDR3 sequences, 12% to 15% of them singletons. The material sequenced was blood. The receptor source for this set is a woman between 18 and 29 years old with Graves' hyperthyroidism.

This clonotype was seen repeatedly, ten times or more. Here the CDR3 DNA reads TGTGCCAGCAGCTTAGAGTCGGCCGGAAAACTGTTTTTT. Its translation is CASSLESAGKLFF. This chain connects TRBV7-8 to TRBJ1-4, with D unclear. The V end was cut by 1 base, the J end by 10 bases, with 10 bases between. The CDR3 is 13 amino acids. Germline V lookup: CDR1 SGHVS, CDR2 FQNEAQ.

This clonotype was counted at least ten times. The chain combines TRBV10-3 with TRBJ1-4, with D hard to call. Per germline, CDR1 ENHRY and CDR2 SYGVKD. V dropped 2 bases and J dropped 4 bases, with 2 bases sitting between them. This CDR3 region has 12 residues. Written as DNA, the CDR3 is TGTGCCATCAGTGAGAATAATGAAAAACTGTTTTTT. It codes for CAISENNEKLFF.

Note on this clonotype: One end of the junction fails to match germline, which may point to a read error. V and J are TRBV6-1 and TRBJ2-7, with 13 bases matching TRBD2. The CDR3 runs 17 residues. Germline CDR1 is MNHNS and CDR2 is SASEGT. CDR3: CAGSEEGGLAGVGEQYF. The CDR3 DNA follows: TGTGCCGGCAGTGAAGAAGGAGGACTAGCGGGAGTGGGGGAGCAGTACTTC.

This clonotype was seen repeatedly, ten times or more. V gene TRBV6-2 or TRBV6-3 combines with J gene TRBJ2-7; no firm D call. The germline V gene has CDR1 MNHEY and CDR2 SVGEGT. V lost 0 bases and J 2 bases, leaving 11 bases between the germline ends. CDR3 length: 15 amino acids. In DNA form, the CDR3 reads TGTGCCAGCAGTTACTCGAGACGGAGTACCTACGAGCAGTACTTC. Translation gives CASSYSRRSTYEQYF.

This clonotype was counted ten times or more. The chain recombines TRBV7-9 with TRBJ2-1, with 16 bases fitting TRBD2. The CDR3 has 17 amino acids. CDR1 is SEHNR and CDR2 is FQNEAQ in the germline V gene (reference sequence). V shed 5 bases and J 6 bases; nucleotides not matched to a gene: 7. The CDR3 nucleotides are TGTGCCAGCAGCCTGGGACTAGCGGGAGGGTTAAGCAATGAGCAGTTCTTC. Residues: CASSLGLAGGLSNEQFF.

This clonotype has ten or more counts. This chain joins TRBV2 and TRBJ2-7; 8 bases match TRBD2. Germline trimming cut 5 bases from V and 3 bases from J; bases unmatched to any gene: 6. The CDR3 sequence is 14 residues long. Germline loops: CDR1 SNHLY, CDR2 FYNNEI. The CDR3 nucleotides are TGTGCCAGCAGTAGCGGGAGAGGCGTCTACGAGCAGTACTTC. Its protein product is CASSSGRGVYEQYF.

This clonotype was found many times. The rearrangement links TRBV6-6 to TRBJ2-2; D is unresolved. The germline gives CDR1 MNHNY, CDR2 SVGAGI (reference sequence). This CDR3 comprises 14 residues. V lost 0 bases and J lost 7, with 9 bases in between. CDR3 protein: CASSYSNGFGELFF. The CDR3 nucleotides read TGTGCCAGCAGTTACTCGAACGGGTTCGGGGAGCTGTTTTTT.

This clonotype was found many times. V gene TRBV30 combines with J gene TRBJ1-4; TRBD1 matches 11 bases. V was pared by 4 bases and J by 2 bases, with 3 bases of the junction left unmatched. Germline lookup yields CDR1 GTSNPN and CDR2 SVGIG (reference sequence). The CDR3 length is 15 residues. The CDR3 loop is CAWKDRGPTNEKLFF. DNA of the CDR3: TGTGCCTGGAAGGACAGGGGGCCGACTAATGAAAAACTGTTTTTT.

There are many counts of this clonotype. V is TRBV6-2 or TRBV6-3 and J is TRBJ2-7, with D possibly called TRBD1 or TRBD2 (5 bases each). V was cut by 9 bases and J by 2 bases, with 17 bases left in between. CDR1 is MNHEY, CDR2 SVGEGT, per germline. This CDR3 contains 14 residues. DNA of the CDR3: TGTGCCAGTACCGACGGGACGGAACCCTACGAGCAGTACTTC. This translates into CASTDGTEPYEQYF.

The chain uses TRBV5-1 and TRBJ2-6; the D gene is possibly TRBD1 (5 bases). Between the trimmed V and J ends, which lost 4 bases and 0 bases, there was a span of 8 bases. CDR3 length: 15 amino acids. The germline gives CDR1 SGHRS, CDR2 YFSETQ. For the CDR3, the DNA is TGCGCCAGCAGCGGACAAGCCTCTGGGGCCAACGTCCTGACTTTC. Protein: CASSGQASGANVLTF.

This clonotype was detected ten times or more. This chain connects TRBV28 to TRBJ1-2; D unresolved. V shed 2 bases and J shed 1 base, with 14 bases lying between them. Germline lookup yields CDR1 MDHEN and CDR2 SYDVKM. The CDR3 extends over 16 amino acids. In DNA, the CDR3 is TGTGCCAGCAGTTTACTCGTCAGCTCCCTTAACTATGGCTACACCTTC. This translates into CASSLLVSSLNYGYTF.

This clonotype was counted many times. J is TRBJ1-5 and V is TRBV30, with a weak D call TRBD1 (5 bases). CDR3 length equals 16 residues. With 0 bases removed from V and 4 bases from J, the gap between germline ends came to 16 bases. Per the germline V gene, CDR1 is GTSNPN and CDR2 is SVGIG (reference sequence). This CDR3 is CAWSVRPRADNQPQHF. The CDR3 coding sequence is TGTGCCTGGAGTGTACGACCCAGGGCCGATAATCAGCCCCAGCATTTT.

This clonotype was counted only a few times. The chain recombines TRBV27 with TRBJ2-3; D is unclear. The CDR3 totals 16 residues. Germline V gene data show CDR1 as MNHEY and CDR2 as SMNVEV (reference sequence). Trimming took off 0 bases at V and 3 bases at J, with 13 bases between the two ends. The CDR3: CASSLSGRRRTDTQYF. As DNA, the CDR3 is TGTGCCAGCAGTTTATCAGGCAGGAGAAGGACAGATACGCAGTATTTT.